This note documents a single T cell receptor beta chain sequence. This sample was taken from a study of blood T cell repertoires in COVID-19. Sequenced by immunoSEQ multiplex PCR; TCRdb stores in-frame clones only, minus some. The repertoire holds about 50,000 clones, with 86% as singletons. This CDR3 contains 13 residues. Germline lookup yields CDR1 MNHEY and CDR2 SVGAGI. With V trimmed by 4 bases and J by 3 bases, 0 bases remained unmatched. This TCR was recovered from an older woman with acute or convalescent COVID-19. The genes are TRBV6-5 and TRBJ2-7; 10 positions agree with TRBD1. Specimen: peripheral blood. DNA for the CDR3: TGTGCCAGCAGTTGGGACAGGGGCTACGAGCAGTACTTC. Encoded protein: CASSWDRGYEQYF.